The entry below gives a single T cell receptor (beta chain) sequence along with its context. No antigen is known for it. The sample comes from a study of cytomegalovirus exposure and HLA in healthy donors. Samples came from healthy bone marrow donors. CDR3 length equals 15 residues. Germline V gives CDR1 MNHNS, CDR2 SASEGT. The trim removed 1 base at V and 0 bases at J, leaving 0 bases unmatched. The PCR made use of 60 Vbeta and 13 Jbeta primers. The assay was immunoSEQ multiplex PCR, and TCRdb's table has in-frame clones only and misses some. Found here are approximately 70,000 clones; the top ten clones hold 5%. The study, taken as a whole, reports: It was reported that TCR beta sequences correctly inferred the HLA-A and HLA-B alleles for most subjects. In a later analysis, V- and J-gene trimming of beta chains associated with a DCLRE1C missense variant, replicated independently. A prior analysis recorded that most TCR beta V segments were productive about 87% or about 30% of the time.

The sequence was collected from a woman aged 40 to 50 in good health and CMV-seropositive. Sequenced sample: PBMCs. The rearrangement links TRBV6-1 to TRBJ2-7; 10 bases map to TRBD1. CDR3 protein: CASSEGTGGSYEQYF. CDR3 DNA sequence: TGTGCCAGCAGTGAAGGGACAGGGGGCTCCTACGAGCAGTACTTC.